This TCR beta chain was identified during a study of cytomegalovirus exposure and HLA in healthy donors. Study-wide findings and caveats: It was 160 or so TCR beta chains that were listed as cytomegalovirus-associated. Roughly even sequencing depth across donors was the assumption behind the presence/absence analyses.

Donors sampled were nominally healthy, though unrecorded immune exposures were likely. Note on this clone: Its specificity is unknown.

Germline V gene sequence: CDR1 WSHSY, CDR2 SAAADI. This CDR3 region has 12 residues. V lost 0 bases and J lost 4, with 4 bases in between. Researchers ran the PCR with 60 Vbeta and 13 Jbeta primers. As processed by the authors: In a later analysis, about 9.9 million of around 75 million unique beta chains occurred in at least two donors. Sequencing was performed with immunoSEQ multiplex PCR; in TCRdb, only in-frame clones are kept and a portion is missing. The V and J calls and clone size come from that table; D and trimming were worked out from the DNA. This sample's clone table lists around 150,000 clones.

The rearrangement links TRBV10-2 to TRBJ2-7; D is unclear. The sample was PBMCs. The clonotype was recovered from a woman aged 60 to 75 in good health and CMV-seronegative. In DNA form, the CDR3 reads TGCGCCAGCAGTGAGTCCCTTTACGAGCAGTACTTC. Translation: CASSESLYEQYF.